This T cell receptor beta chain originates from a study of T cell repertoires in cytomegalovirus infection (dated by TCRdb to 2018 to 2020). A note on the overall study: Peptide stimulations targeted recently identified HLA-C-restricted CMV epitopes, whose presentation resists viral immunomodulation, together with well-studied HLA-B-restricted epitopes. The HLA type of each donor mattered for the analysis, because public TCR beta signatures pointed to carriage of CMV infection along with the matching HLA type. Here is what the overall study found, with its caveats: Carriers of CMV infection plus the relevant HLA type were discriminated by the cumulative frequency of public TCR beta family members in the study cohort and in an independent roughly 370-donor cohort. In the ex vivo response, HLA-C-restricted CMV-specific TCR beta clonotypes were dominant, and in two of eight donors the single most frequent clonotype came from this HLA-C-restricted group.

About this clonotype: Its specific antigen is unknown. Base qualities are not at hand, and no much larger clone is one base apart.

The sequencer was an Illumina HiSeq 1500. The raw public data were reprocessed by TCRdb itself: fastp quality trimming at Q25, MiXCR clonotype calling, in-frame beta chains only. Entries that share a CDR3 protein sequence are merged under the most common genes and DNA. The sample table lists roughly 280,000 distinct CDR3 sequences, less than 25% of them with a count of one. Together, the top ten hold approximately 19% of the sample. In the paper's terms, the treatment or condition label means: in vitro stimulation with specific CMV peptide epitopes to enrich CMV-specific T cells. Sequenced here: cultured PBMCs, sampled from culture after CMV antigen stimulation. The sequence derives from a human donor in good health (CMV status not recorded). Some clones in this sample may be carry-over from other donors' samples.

The CDR3 reads CASSLGTGGLTDTQYF. The DNA is as follows: TGTGCCAGCAGTTTAGGGACAGGGGGTCTGACAGATACGCAGTATTTT. The V gene is TRBV12-3 or TRBV12-4 and the J gene is TRBJ2-3; a stretch of 10 junction bases matches TRBD1. V is pruned by 1 base and J by 3 bases, leaving 4 bases of the junction without a gene match. From the cysteine up to the phenylalanine, the CDR3 has a length of 16 residues. The kept DNA is CDR3 alone, 48 bases in frame from the first base.